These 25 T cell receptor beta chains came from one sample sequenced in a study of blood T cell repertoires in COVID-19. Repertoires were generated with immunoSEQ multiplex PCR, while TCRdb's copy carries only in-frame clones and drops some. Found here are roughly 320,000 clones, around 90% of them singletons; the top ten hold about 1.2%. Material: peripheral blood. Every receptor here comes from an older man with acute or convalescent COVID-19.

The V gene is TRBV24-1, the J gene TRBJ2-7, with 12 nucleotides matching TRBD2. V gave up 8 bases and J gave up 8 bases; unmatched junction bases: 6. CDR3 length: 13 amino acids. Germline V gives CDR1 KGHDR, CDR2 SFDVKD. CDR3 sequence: CATMTSGSLKQYF. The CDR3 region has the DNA TGTGCCACCATGACTAGCGGGAGTTTGAAGCAGTACTTC.

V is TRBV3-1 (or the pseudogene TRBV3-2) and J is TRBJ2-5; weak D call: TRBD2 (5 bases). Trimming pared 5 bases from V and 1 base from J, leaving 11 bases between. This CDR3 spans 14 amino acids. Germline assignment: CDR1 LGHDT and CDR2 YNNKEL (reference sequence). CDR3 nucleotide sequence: TGTGCCAGCAGCTTGGACTCTCTCCAAGAGACCCAGTACTTC. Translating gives CASSLDSLQETQYF.

CDR3 region: CASSLRGGYNEQFF. The CDR3 DNA reads as TGTGCCAGCAGCCTTCGGGGGGGTTACAATGAGCAGTTCTTC. The gene calls are TRBV3-1 (or the pseudogene TRBV3-2) and TRBJ2-1, with 8 nucleotides matching TRBD2. Per germline, CDR1 LGHDT and CDR2 YNNKEL (reference sequence). The CDR3 runs 14 residues. The ends lost 4 bases at V and 4 bases at J; junction bases unmatched: 3.

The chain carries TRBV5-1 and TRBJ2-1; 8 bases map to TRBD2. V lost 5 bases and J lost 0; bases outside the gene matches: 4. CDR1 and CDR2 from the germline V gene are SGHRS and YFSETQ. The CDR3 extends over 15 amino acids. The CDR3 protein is CASSPTSASYNEQFF. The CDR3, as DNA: TGCGCCAGCAGTCCGACTAGCGCCTCCTACAATGAGCAGTTCTTC.

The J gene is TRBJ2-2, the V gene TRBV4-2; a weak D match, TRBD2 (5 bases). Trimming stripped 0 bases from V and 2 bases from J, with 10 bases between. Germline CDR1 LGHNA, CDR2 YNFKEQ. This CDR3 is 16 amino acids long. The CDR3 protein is CASSQEVATNTGELFF. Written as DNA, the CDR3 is TGTGCCAGCAGCCAAGAGGTAGCGACAAACACCGGGGAGCTGTTTTTT.

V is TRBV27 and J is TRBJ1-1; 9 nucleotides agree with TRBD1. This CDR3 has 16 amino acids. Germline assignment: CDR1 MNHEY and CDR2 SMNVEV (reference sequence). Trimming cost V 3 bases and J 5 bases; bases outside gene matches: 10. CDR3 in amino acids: CASSFLTTGGKTEAFF. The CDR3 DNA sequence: TGTGCCAGCAGTTTTCTTACGACAGGGGGAAAGACTGAAGCTTTCTTT.

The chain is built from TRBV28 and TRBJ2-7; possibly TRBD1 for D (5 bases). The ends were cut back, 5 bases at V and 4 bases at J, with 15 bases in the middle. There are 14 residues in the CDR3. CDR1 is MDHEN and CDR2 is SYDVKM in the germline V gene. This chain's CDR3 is CASSVGAPTYEQYF. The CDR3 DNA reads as TGTGCCAGCAGTGTAGGGGCTCCTACGTACGAGCAGTACTTC.

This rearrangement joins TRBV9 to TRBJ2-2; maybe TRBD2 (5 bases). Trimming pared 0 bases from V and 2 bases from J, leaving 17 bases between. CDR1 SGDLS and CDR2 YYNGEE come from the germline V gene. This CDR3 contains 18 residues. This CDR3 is CASSVDGGQKINTGELFF. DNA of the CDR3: TGTGCCAGCAGCGTAGACGGCGGGCAGAAAATAAACACCGGGGAGCTGTTTTTT.

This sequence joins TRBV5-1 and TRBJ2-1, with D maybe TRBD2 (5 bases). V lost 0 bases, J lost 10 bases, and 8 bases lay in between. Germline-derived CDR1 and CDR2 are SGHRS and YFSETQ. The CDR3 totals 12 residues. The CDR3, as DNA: TGCGCCAGCAGCTTGGCAGCTAGCGAGCAGTTCTTC. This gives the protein CASSLAASEQFF.

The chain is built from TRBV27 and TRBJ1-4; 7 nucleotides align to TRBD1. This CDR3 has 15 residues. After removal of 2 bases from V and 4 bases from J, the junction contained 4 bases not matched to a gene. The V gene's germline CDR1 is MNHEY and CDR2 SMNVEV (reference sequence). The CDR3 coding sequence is TGTGCCAGCAGTTTAATAGGGACAGATAATGAAAAACTGTTTTTT. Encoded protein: CASSLIGTDNEKLFF.

The CDR3 protein is CASSQVPGTDQPQHF. The DNA of the CDR3 is TGTGCCAGCAGCCAAGTACCCGGGACAGATCAGCCCCAGCATTTT. The chain uses TRBV3-1 (or the pseudogene TRBV3-2) and TRBJ1-5; 7 bases match TRBD1. Germline CDR1 is LGHDT and CDR2 is YNNKEL (reference sequence). V dropped 1 base and J dropped 5; count of bases not matched to a gene: 5. CDR3 size: 15 residues.

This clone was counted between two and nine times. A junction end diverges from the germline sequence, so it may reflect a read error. CDR3 residues: CASSLELAGGRETQYF. The CDR3 nucleotides are TGTGCCAGCAGTTTGGAACTAGCGGGAGGTCGAGAGACCCAGTACTTC. The rearrangement joins TRBV5-5 to TRBJ2-5; 12 bases fit TRBD2. The CDR3 runs to 16 residues. Per the germline V gene, CDR1 is SGHKS and CDR2 is YYEKEE (reference sequence).

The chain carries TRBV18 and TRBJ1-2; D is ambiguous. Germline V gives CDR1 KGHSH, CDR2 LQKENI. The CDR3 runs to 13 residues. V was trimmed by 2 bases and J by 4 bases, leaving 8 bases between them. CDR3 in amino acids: CASSPEGVYGYTF. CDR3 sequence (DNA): TGTGCCAGCTCACCAGAAGGAGTCTATGGCTACACCTTC. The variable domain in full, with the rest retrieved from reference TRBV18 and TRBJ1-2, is NAGVMQNPRHLVRRRGQEARLRCSPMKGHSHVYWYRQLPEEGLKFMVYLQKENIIDESGMPKERFSAEFPKEGPSILRIQQVVRGDSAAYFCASSPEGVYGYTFGSGTRLTVV.

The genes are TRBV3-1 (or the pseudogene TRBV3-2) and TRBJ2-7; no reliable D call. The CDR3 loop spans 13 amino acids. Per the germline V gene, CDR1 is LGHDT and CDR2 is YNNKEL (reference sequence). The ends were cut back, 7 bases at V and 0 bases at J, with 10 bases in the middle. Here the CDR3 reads CASTPRSSYEQYF. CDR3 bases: TGTGCCAGCACCCCACGTAGCTCCTACGAGCAGTACTTC.

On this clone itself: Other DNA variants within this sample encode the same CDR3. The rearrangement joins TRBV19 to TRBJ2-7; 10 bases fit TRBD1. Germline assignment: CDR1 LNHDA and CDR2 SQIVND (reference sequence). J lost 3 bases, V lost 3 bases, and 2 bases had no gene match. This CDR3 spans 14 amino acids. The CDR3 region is CASSIRTGGYEQYF. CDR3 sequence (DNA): TGTGCCAGTAGTATTAGGACAGGGGGCTACGAGCAGTACTTC.

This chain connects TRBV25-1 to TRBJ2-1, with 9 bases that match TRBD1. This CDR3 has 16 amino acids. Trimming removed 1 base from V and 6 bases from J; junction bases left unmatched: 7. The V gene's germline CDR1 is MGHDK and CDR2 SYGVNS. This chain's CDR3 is CASSELGTGNINEQFF. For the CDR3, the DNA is TGTGCCAGCAGTGAATTGGGGACAGGGAACATCAATGAGCAGTTCTTC.

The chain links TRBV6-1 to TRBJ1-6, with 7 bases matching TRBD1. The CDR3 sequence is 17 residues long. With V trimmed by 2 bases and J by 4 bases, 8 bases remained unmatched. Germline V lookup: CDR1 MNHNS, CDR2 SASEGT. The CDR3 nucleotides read TGTGCCAGCAGTGAAAAGGGGGACAGATCATATAATTCACCCCTCCACTTT. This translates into CASSEKGDRSYNSPLHF.

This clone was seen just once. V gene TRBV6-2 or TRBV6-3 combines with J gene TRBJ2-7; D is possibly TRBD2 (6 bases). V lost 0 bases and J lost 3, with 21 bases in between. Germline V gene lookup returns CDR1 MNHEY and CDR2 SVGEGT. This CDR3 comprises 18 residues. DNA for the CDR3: TGTGCCAGCAGTTACTCGATTCATCGCGGGGATCTCTACTACGAGCAGTACTTC. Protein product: CASSYSIHRGDLYYEQYF.

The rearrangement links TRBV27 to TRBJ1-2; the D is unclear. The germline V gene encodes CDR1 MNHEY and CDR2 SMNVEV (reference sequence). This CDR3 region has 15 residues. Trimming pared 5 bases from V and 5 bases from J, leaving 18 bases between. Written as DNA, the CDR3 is TGTGCCAGCAGTCCATCCGCGGCAGCCACTTATGGCTACACCTTC. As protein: CASSPSAAATYGYTF.

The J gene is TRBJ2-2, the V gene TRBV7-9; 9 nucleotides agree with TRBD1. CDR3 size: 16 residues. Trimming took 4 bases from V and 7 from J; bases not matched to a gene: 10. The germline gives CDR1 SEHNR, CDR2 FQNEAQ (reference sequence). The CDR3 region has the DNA TGTGCCAGCAGCTCGTCGGGACAGGGTCATGTCGGGGAGCTGTTTTTT. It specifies CASSSSGQGHVGELFF.

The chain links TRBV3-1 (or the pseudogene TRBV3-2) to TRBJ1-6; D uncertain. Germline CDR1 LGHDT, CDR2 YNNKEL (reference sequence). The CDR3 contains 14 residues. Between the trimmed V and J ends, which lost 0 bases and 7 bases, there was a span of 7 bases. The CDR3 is CASSQDFPNSPLHF. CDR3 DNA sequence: TGTGCCAGCAGCCAAGATTTCCCGAATTCACCCCTCCACTTT.

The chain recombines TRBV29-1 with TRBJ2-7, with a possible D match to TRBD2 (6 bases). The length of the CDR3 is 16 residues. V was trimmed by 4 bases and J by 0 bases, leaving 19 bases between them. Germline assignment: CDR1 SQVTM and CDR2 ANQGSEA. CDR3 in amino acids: CSVGGQGGGSSYEQYF. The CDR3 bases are TGCAGCGTTGGTGGGCAGGGCGGAGGGAGCTCCTACGAGCAGTACTTC.

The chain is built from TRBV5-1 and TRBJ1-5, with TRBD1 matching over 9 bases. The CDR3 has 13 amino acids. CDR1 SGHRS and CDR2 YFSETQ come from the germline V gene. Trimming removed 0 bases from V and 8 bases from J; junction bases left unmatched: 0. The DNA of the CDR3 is TGCGCCAGCAGCTTGGGACAGGGGGAGCCCCAGCATTTT. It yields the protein CASSLGQGEPQHF.

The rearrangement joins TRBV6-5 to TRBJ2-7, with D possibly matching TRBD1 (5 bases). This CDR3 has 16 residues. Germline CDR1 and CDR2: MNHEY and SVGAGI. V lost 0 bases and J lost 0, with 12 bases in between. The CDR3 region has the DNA TGTGCCAGCAGTTACTCAGGGGCACAAAGCTCCTACGAGCAGTACTTC. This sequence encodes CASSYSGAQSSYEQYF.

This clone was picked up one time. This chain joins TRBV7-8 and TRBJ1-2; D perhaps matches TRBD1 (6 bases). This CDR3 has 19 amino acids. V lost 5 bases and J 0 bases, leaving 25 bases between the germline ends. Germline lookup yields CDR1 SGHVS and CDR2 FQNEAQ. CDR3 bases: TGTGCCAGCAGCCCCGTTATCGTCGAGCAGGGGCGAGCTAACTATGGCTACACCTTC. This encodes CASSPVIVEQGRANYGYTF.